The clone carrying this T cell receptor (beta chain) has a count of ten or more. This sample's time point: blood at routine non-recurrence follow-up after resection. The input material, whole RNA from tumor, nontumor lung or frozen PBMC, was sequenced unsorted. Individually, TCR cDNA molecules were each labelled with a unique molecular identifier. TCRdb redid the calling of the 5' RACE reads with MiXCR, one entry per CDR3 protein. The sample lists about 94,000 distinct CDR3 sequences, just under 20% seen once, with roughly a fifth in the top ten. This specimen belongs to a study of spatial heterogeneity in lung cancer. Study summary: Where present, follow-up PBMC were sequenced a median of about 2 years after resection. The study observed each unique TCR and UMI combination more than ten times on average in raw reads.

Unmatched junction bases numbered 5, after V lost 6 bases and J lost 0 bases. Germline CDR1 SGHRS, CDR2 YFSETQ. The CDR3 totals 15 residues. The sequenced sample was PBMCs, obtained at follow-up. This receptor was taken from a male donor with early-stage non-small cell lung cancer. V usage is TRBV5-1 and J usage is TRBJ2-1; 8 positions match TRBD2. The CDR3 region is CASTEAGGSYNEQFF. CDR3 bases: TGCGCCAGCACAGAGGCGGGGGGCTCCTACAATGAGCAGTTCTTC.